These T cell receptor beta chains were read from a single sample in a study of beta chain features in type 1 diabetes. Clones were read by immunoSEQ multiplex PCR, and TCRdb kept only the in-frame ones, dropping some. The sample shows some 330,000 clones, around 12% of them seen only once. The specimen was naive CD4+ T cells from blood. The receptor set was obtained from a young woman with type 1 diabetes. Each CDR3 is given with its conserved first and last residue. Fields, in order: J gene, D gene, clone size, CDR3 length, V gene, CDR3 DNA, CDR3 protein. A D gene is named only where the DNA matches it firmly. Expanded clones get a size class; other rows say once, few or many, or leave the size out.

J gene: TRBJ2-1
D gene: TRBD2
clone size: -
CDR3 length: 17
V gene: TRBV29-1
CDR3 DNA: TGCAGCGTTGAAGATCTGGCTAGCGGGTCAAAGGGGAATGAGCAGTTCTTC
CDR3 protein: CSVEDLASGSKGNEQFF

J gene: TRBJ1-2
D gene: -
clone size: -
CDR3 length: 13
V gene: TRBV30
CDR3 DNA: TGTGCCTGGAGCGGGCTGGGGGGGGATGGCTACACCTTC
CDR3 protein: CAWSGLGGDGYTF

J gene: TRBJ2-1
D gene: TRBD2
clone size: -
CDR3 length: 19
V gene: TRBV5-4
CDR3 DNA: TGTGCCAGCAGCTTGGCAGGACTAGCGGGAGGGCCGGCGGGTAATGAGCAGTTCTTC
CDR3 protein: CASSLAGLAGGPAGNEQFF

J gene: TRBJ2-1
D gene: -
clone size: -
CDR3 length: 15
V gene: TRBV5-1
CDR3 DNA: TGCGCCAGCAGCTTGTTGGGACTGGTGTACAATGAGCAGTTCTTC
CDR3 protein: CASSLLGLVYNEQFF

J gene: TRBJ2-7
D gene: TRBD2
clone size: -
CDR3 length: 17
V gene: TRBV28
CDR3 DNA: TGTGCCAGCAGCTCTTTCGGGGAGGGGACTTACTCCTACGAGCAGTACTTC
CDR3 protein: CASSSFGEGTYSYEQYF

J gene: TRBJ2-1
D gene: TRBD1
clone size: few
CDR3 length: 15
V gene: TRBV6-5
CDR3 DNA: TGTGCCAGCAGTTCTCAGGGGGTGGTTGGGAATGAGCAGTTCTTC
CDR3 protein: CASSSQGVVGNEQFF

J gene: TRBJ1-1
D gene: -
clone size: -
CDR3 length: 12
V gene: TRBV15
CDR3 DNA: TGTGCCACCAGCAGAGTTGGAGCTGAAGCTTTCTTT
CDR3 protein: CATSRVGAEAFF

J gene: TRBJ2-1
D gene: -
clone size: -
CDR3 length: 18
V gene: TRBV11-2
CDR3 DNA: TGTGCCAGCAGCTCCCGCCCCAGCGACCCGAGCTCCTACAATGAGCAGTTCTTC
CDR3 protein: CASSSRPSDPSSYNEQFF

J gene: TRBJ1-1
D gene: TRBD1
clone size: few
CDR3 length: 15
V gene: TRBV9
CDR3 DNA: TGTGCCAGCAGCGGTGGACAGGGGGCACGAACTGAAGCTTTCTTT
CDR3 protein: CASSGGQGARTEAFF

J gene: TRBJ2-1
D gene: TRBD2
clone size: -
CDR3 length: 15
V gene: TRBV7-3
CDR3 DNA: TGTGCCAGCAGCTCGGGTAGCGGGAGGGCCGGGGAGCAGTTCTTC
CDR3 protein: CASSSGSGRAGEQFF

J gene: TRBJ2-2
D gene: TRBD2
clone size: few
CDR3 length: 16
V gene: TRBV5-1
CDR3 DNA: TGCGCCAGCAGCTTGACCGGGACTACGAACACCGGGGAGCTGTTTTTT
CDR3 protein: CASSLTGTTNTGELFF

J gene: TRBJ2-5
D gene: -
clone size: -
CDR3 length: 12
V gene: TRBV10-3
CDR3 DNA: TGTGCCATACAGGGAAACCAAGAGACCCAGTACTTC
CDR3 protein: CAIQGNQETQYF

J gene: TRBJ1-5
D gene: TRBD1
clone size: few
CDR3 length: 12
V gene: TRBV29-1
CDR3 DNA: TGCAGCGTCGGGACAGTCAATCAGCCCCAGCATTTT
CDR3 protein: CSVGTVNQPQHF

J gene: TRBJ2-4
D gene: TRBD1
clone size: few
CDR3 length: 15
V gene: TRBV7-9
CDR3 DNA: TGTGCCAGCAGCTTAGGGGACAGGGTAGGGAACATTCAGTACTTC
CDR3 protein: CASSLGDRVGNIQYF

J gene: TRBJ1-4
D gene: TRBD1
clone size: few
CDR3 length: 13
V gene: TRBV2
CDR3 DNA: TGTGCCAGCAGGAGGGGGCGCGAGGAAAAACTGTTTTTT
CDR3 protein: CASRRGREEKLFF

J gene: TRBJ1-4
D gene: -
clone size: -
CDR3 length: 14
V gene: TRBV30
CDR3 DNA: TGTGCCTGGAGTGCCACAGGGACGGTGGAAAAACTGTTTTTT
CDR3 protein: CAWSATGTVEKLFF

J gene: TRBJ2-7
D gene: TRBD1
clone size: -
CDR3 length: 16
V gene: TRBV4-3
CDR3 DNA: TGCGCCAGCAGCCACCGAGGACAGGGCTTATCCTACGAGCAGTACTTC
CDR3 protein: CASSHRGQGLSYEQYF

J gene: TRBJ1-4
D gene: -
clone size: few
CDR3 length: 15
V gene: TRBV5-4
CDR3 DNA: TGTGCCAGCAGCTTAGGGGCTGCAACTAATGAAAAACTGTTTTTT
CDR3 protein: CASSLGAATNEKLFF

J gene: TRBJ1-5
D gene: -
clone size: -
CDR3 length: 14
V gene: TRBV19
CDR3 DNA: TGTGCCAGTAGTATCGGGGGGGTCGATCAGCCCCAGCATTTT
CDR3 protein: CASSIGGVDQPQHF

J gene: TRBJ2-5
D gene: -
clone size: few
CDR3 length: 16
V gene: TRBV5-1
CDR3 DNA: TGCGCCAGCAGCTTGGGGGCCGGGCTAGCCGGAGAGACCCAGTACTTC
CDR3 protein: CASSLGAGLAGETQYF

J gene: TRBJ2-5
D gene: -
clone size: -
CDR3 length: 17
V gene: TRBV11-3
CDR3 DNA: TGTGCCAGCAGCTTAGGAGGGTGGGGAGCCGGCGAAGAGACCCAGTACTTC
CDR3 protein: CASSLGGWGAGEETQYF

J gene: TRBJ2-3
D gene: TRBD2
clone size: few
CDR3 length: 14
V gene: TRBV14
CDR3 DNA: TGTGCCAGCAGCCAATTAGGGAGGGCCTCTCCGCAGTATTTT
CDR3 protein: CASSQLGRASPQYF

J gene: TRBJ2-2
D gene: TRBD2
clone size: -
CDR3 length: 15
V gene: TRBV11-2
CDR3 DNA: TGTGCCAGCACCAAGGGACTAGCGGGGTACGGGGAGCTGTTTTTT
CDR3 protein: CASTKGLAGYGELFF

J gene: TRBJ2-5
D gene: -
clone size: -
CDR3 length: 14
V gene: TRBV5-1
CDR3 DNA: TGCGCCAGCAGCTTGGTGCAGGGCCAAGAGACCCAGTACTTC
CDR3 protein: CASSLVQGQETQYF

J gene: TRBJ1-1
D gene: TRBD1
clone size: -
CDR3 length: 13
V gene: TRBV23-1
CDR3 DNA: TGCGCCAGCAGTCCTGCAGGGGGCCCTGAAGCTTTCTTT
CDR3 protein: CASSPAGGPEAFF

J gene: TRBJ2-1
D gene: -
clone size: few
CDR3 length: 12
V gene: TRBV7-9
CDR3 DNA: TGTGCCAGCAGCAACCAGGGCAATGAGCAGTTCTTC
CDR3 protein: CASSNQGNEQFF

J gene: TRBJ1-2
D gene: TRBD1
clone size: -
CDR3 length: 16
V gene: TRBV4-2
CDR3 DNA: TGTGCCAGCAGTCAGGGGGGGACAGGGAAGAAAAGTGGCTACACCTTC
CDR3 protein: CASSQGGTGKKSGYTF

J gene: TRBJ1-6
D gene: -
clone size: few
CDR3 length: 12
V gene: TRBV2
CDR3 DNA: TGTGCCAGCAGATTGGGGGCTTCACCCCTCCACTTT
CDR3 protein: CASRLGASPLHF

J gene: TRBJ2-3
D gene: TRBD2
clone size: -
CDR3 length: 14
V gene: TRBV9
CDR3 DNA: TGTGCCAGCAGCGTCCGGACTAGCGGTAATACGCAGTATTTT
CDR3 protein: CASSVRTSGNTQYF

J gene: TRBJ2-1
D gene: -
clone size: few
CDR3 length: 14
V gene: TRBV10-3
CDR3 DNA: TGTGCCTCCAGACAGGTTTCGGTAGTCAATGAGCAGTTCTTC
CDR3 protein: CASRQVSVVNEQFF

J gene: TRBJ1-5
D gene: -
clone size: -
CDR3 length: 13
V gene: TRBV29-1
CDR3 DNA: TGCAGCGTTGCGCTAGGGGGCAATCAGCCCCAGCATTTT
CDR3 protein: CSVALGGNQPQHF

J gene: TRBJ2-7
D gene: TRBD2
clone size: -
CDR3 length: 15
V gene: TRBV30
CDR3 DNA: TGTGCCTGGATCGCACCGGCTAGCGGGACCTACGAGCAGTACTTC
CDR3 protein: CAWIAPASGTYEQYF

J gene: TRBJ2-2
D gene: -
clone size: few
CDR3 length: 15
V gene: TRBV7-9
CDR3 DNA: TGTGCCAGCAGCTTAGGCTCGGCGGTTACCGGGGAGCTGTTTTTT
CDR3 protein: CASSLGSAVTGELFF

J gene: TRBJ1-5
D gene: -
clone size: -
CDR3 length: 12
V gene: TRBV7-2
CDR3 DNA: TGTGCCAGCGGGACTGGCGGGCAGCCCCAGCATTTT
CDR3 protein: CASGTGGQPQHF

J gene: TRBJ2-3
D gene: TRBD2
clone size: -
CDR3 length: 14
V gene: TRBV29-1
CDR3 DNA: TGCAGCAAGACTAGCGGGGACGGCACAGATACGCAGTATTTT
CDR3 protein: CSKTSGDGTDTQYF

J gene: TRBJ2-7
D gene: TRBD2
clone size: few
CDR3 length: 17
V gene: TRBV14
CDR3 DNA: TGTGCCAGCAGTCCCGGACTAGCGGTACTAAGCTCCTACGAGCAGTACTTC
CDR3 protein: CASSPGLAVLSSYEQYF

J gene: TRBJ1-2
D gene: -
clone size: few
CDR3 length: 15
V gene: TRBV4-3
CDR3 DNA: TGCGCCAGCAGCCCCTTTGGGACTGACTATGGGGGCTACACCTTC
CDR3 protein: CASSPFGTDYGGYTF

J gene: TRBJ2-5
D gene: -
clone size: -
CDR3 length: 14
V gene: TRBV11-2
CDR3 DNA: TGTGCCAGCAGCCGTCCTGCGTCCCGAGAGACCCAGTACTTC
CDR3 protein: CASSRPASRETQYF

J gene: TRBJ2-7
D gene: TRBD2
clone size: few
CDR3 length: 15
V gene: TRBV7-2
CDR3 DNA: TGTGCCAGCAGCTACCTATCTAGCGGCTCCTACGAGCAGTACTTC
CDR3 protein: CASSYLSSGSYEQYF

J gene: TRBJ2-2
D gene: -
clone size: few
CDR3 length: 14
V gene: TRBV4-1
CDR3 DNA: TGCGCCAGCAGCCAACGACAGTATGCCGGGGAGCTGTTTTTT
CDR3 protein: CASSQRQYAGELFF

J gene: TRBJ2-5
D gene: -
clone size: -
CDR3 length: 13
V gene: TRBV7-9
CDR3 DNA: TGTGCCAGCAGCTTAGAGGGGCCAGAGACCCAGTACTTC
CDR3 protein: CASSLEGPETQYF

J gene: TRBJ1-1
D gene: -
clone size: -
CDR3 length: 14
V gene: TRBV19
CDR3 DNA: TGTGCCAGTAAATCCCAGGTGCGGAACACTGAAGCTTTCTTT
CDR3 protein: CASKSQVRNTEAFF

J gene: TRBJ2-1
D gene: -
clone size: few
CDR3 length: 11
V gene: TRBV7-9
CDR3 DNA: TGTGCCAGCAGCGTTCTCAATGAGCAGTTCTTC
CDR3 protein: CASSVLNEQFF

J gene: TRBJ2-7
D gene: -
clone size: -
CDR3 length: 12
V gene: TRBV28
CDR3 DNA: TGTGCCGGCGGGTCACCCCACGGGGAGCAGTACTTC
CDR3 protein: CAGGSPHGEQYF

J gene: TRBJ1-6
D gene: TRBD1
clone size: -
CDR3 length: 15
V gene: TRBV2
CDR3 DNA: TGTGCCAGCAGTGCGGACAGGGGCGGCAATTCACCCCTCCACTTT
CDR3 protein: CASSADRGGNSPLHF

J gene: TRBJ1-2
D gene: -
clone size: -
CDR3 length: 13
V gene: TRBV29-1
CDR3 DNA: TGCAGCTCTGGCGGGTCCCCCTTCGGGGGCTACACCTTC
CDR3 protein: CSSGGSPFGGYTF

J gene: TRBJ2-3
D gene: -
clone size: few
CDR3 length: 15
V gene: TRBV7-2
CDR3 DNA: TGTGCCAGCAGCGTCATGGGAGTTAGCACAGATACGCAGTATTTT
CDR3 protein: CASSVMGVSTDTQYF

J gene: TRBJ1-2
D gene: TRBD1
clone size: -
CDR3 length: 13
V gene: TRBV27
CDR3 DNA: TGTGCCAGCAGTTCGGGACAGGGGAGTGGCTACACCTTC
CDR3 protein: CASSSGQGSGYTF

J gene: TRBJ2-3
D gene: -
clone size: few
CDR3 length: 13
V gene: TRBV7-9
CDR3 DNA: TGTGCCAGCAGCTTTCACGGGACAGATACGCAGTATTTT
CDR3 protein: CASSFHGTDTQYF

J gene: TRBJ1-2
D gene: -
clone size: few
CDR3 length: 14
V gene: TRBV25-1
CDR3 DNA: TGTGCCAGCAGTGAGGGGGCTAACGACTATGGCTACACCTTC
CDR3 protein: CASSEGANDYGYTF

J gene: TRBJ2-3
D gene: TRBD2
clone size: -
CDR3 length: 17
V gene: TRBV27
CDR3 DNA: TGTGCCAGCATTTCCGGACTAGCGGGGGAAGCCACAGATACGCAGTATTTT
CDR3 protein: CASISGLAGEATDTQYF

J gene: TRBJ2-5
D gene: -
clone size: -
CDR3 length: 15
V gene: TRBV11-3
CDR3 DNA: TGTGCCAGCAGCCTAGGAAGGGCGGGTAGAGAGACCCAGTACTTC
CDR3 protein: CASSLGRAGRETQYF

J gene: TRBJ1-2
D gene: -
clone size: -
CDR3 length: 12
V gene: TRBV30
CDR3 DNA: TGTGCCGCTCACGGGGGGGCCGGTGGCTACACCTTC
CDR3 protein: CAAHGGAGGYTF

J gene: TRBJ1-6
D gene: -
clone size: -
CDR3 length: 15
V gene: TRBV11-2
CDR3 DNA: TGTGCCAGCAGCTTAGGTTTGGGTGCGGTTTCACCCCTCCACTTT
CDR3 protein: CASSLGLGAVSPLHF

J gene: TRBJ2-2
D gene: TRBD2
clone size: few
CDR3 length: 15
V gene: TRBV5-1
CDR3 DNA: TGCGCCAGCAGCCACGGGACTAGTGTCACCGGGGAGCTGTTTTTT
CDR3 protein: CASSHGTSVTGELFF

J gene: TRBJ2-5
D gene: TRBD2
clone size: few
CDR3 length: 14
V gene: TRBV30
CDR3 DNA: TGTGCCTGGAGTGTCAGCGGGAGCGGGGAGACCCAGTACTTC
CDR3 protein: CAWSVSGSGETQYF

J gene: TRBJ2-3
D gene: TRBD1
clone size: -
CDR3 length: 14
V gene: TRBV4-3
CDR3 DNA: TGCGCCAGCAGCTCGACAGGGGTTCGAGATACGCAGTATTTT
CDR3 protein: CASSSTGVRDTQYF